This T cell receptor beta chain was captured in a study of shared clonotypes between healthy human individuals. This CDR3 region has 12 residues. V was cut by 6 bases and J by 7 bases, with 14 bases left in between. Germline loops: CDR1 SQVTM, CDR2 ANQGSEA. Several immunoSEQ plates received, in even portions, the genomic DNA of each subset. Profiled with immunoSEQ multiplex PCR; TCRdb holds only in-frame clones, not every one. The sample has about 1 million clones; about 77% are singletons. The specimen sequenced was memory CD4+ T cells sorted from blood. Subset noted: CD45RA-negative fraction. The TCR sequence derives from a man younger than 35 in good health. The V and J genes are TRBV29-1 and TRBJ2-3; D perhaps matches TRBD2 (5 bases). The CDR3, as DNA: TGCAGCGTGGAGGCCGGCGAAAATACGCAGTATTTT. Amino acid sequence: CSVEAGENTQYF.